Below, 31 T cell receptor beta chains from the same sample are listed, as sequenced in a study of blood T cells in healthy people across ages. Using a J-beta primer mix together with a sample-barcoded 5' primer, a second PCR was run for about 7 to 12 cycles. Each CDR3 protein is one row after TCRdb ran MiXCR on the 5' RACE reads. The data hold roughly 1,700,000 distinct CDR3 sequences, with approximately 28% observed a single time. The sample consisted of blood. The receptor set was obtained from a woman aged 25 to 39 in good health.

Worth noting for this clonotype: Because the CDR3 is missing its conserved closing phenylalanine or tryptophan, this is likely a read error. The genes are TRBV28 and TRBJ2-5; perhaps TRBD2 as D (5 bases). CDR1 and CDR2 from the germline V gene are MDHEN and SYDVKM. Between the trimmed V and J ends, which lost 6 bases and 1 base, there was a span of 12 bases. The CDR3 sequence is 14 residues long. CDR3 DNA: TGTGCCAGCAGGTCCGGGGTACTCCAAGAGACCCAGTACTCC. Protein sequence: CASRSGVLQETQYS.

This clonotype was observed a handful of times. V is TRBV20-1 and J is TRBJ2-7; 7 bases are shared with TRBD1. From germline, CDR1 is DFQATT and CDR2 SNEGSKA (reference sequence). The CDR3 runs 16 residues. The V gene end was trimmed by 0 bases and the J gene end by 3 bases; junction bases not matched to a gene: 11. The CDR3, as DNA: TGCAGTGCTAGAGATAAGGGGCGGACAGGTAACTACGAGCAGTACTTC. Translated, it gives CSARDKGRTGNYEQYF.

This clonotype has more than one count but fewer than ten. This chain joins TRBV10-3 and TRBJ1-1, with D hard to call. Germline V lookup: CDR1 ENHRY, CDR2 SYGVKD. The V and J ends lost 10 bases and 4 bases respectively, with 13 bases between them. CDR3 length equals 12 residues. CDR3 nucleotides: TGTGCCACTAAGAATTCGATCACTGAAGCTTTCTTT. Translation gives CATKNSITEAFF.

At least ten counts were recorded for this clonotype. The chain has TRBV15 and TRBJ1-4; no definite D call. The ends were cut back, 1 base at V and 4 bases at J, with 7 bases in the middle. This CDR3 comprises 14 residues. Looked up from germline, CDR1 is LNHNV and CDR2 is YYDKDF (reference sequence). CDR3 sequence (DNA): TGTGCCACCAGCAGAGGAGATTTTAATGAAAAACTGTTTTTT. Translated, it gives CATSRGDFNEKLFF.

This clonotype was counted ten times or more. The genes are TRBV29-1 and TRBJ2-3, with D maybe TRBD1 (6 bases). From germline, CDR1 is SQVTM and CDR2 ANQGSEA. CDR3 length equals 11 residues. V gave up 7 bases and J gave up 4 bases, with 9 bases separating them. This chain's CDR3 is CSARTADTQYF. Here the CDR3 DNA reads TGCAGCGCTAGGACAGCAGATACGCAGTATTTT.

Remarks on this clonotype: Germline and junction disagree at one end, which may indicate a read error. This rearrangement joins TRBV24-1 to TRBJ1-5, with D unclear. The CDR3 length is 12 residues. Germline CDR1 reads KGHDR; CDR2 reads SFDVKD. The CDR3 reads CATSDRNQPRHF. CDR3 coding DNA: TGTGCCACCAGTGATCGCAATCAGCCCCGGCATTTT.

The chain carries TRBV6-5 and TRBJ1-2, with TRBD1 as a possible D gene (5 bases). The CDR3 has 14 residues. Trimming removed 4 bases from V and 6 bases from J, with 15 bases in between. Germline values: CDR1 MNHEY, CDR2 SVGAGI. The CDR3 nucleotides read TGTGCCAGCAGTTCGTGGGGCCTAGGGCATGGCTACACCTTC. Its translation: CASSSWGLGHGYTF.

This clonotype was found a few times. The chain is built from TRBV12-3 or TRBV12-4 and TRBJ2-1; D remains ambiguous. V lost 1 base and J 12 bases, leaving 10 bases between the germline ends. This CDR3 region has 12 residues. CDR3 DNA: TGTGCCAGCAGTTTAGGTTACGGTCGGCAGTTCTTC. Translating it yields CASSLGYGRQFF.

The genes are TRBV3-1 and TRBJ1-1; D unresolved. The CDR3 contains 14 residues. Germline V gives CDR1 LGHDT, CDR2 YNNKEL (reference sequence). V was shortened by 4 bases and J by 6 bases, with 15 bases between the two germline ends. CDR3 coding DNA: TGTGCCAGCAGCCGACGCGAATCAGGCGCTGAAGCTTTCTTT. Its protein is CASSRRESGAEAFF.

This chain uses TRBV6-1 with TRBJ1-5, with a weak D call TRBD1 (6 bases). The germline V gene has CDR1 MNHNS and CDR2 SASEGT. CDR3 size: 15 residues. The germline V and J ends were trimmed by 7 bases and 4 bases, with 17 bases remaining between them. The CDR3 here is CASTYREGVNQPQHF. Here the CDR3 DNA reads TGTGCCAGCACCTATCGAGAGGGGGTGAATCAGCCCCAGCATTTT.

A note on this clonotype: Mismatch with germline at one junction end may stem from a read error. The chain uses TRBV27 and TRBJ1-6; TRBD1 might be the D (5 bases). The CDR3 spans 14 residues. Germline CDR1 is MNHEY and CDR2 is SMNVEV (reference sequence). The DNA of the CDR3 is TGTGCCTGCAGAGAAGACAGATATAATTCACCCCTCCACTTT. Amino acids: CACREDRYNSPLHF.

This clonotype turned up a few times. This rearrangement joins TRBV5-1 to TRBJ1-1, with 8 bases aligning to TRBD1. Per the germline V gene, CDR1 is SGHRS and CDR2 is YFSETQ. Losses at the gene ends were 0 bases for V and 0 bases for J; bases not matched to a gene: 10. The CDR3 runs 18 residues. CDR3 region: CASSLEGLAGGMNTEAFF. In nucleotides, the CDR3 is TGCGCCAGCAGCTTGGAGGGGCTGGCAGGGGGCATGAACACTGAAGCTTTCTTT. The variable domain in full, completed from reference TRBV5-1 and TRBJ1-1, reads KAGVTQTPRYLIKTRGQQVTLSCSPISGHRSVSWYQQTPGQGLQFLFEYFSETQRNKGNFPGRFSGRQFSNSRSEMNVSTLELGDSALYLCASSLEGLAGGMNTEAFFGQGTRLTVV.

This clonotype came up a few times. The rearrangement links TRBV12-3 or TRBV12-4 to TRBJ2-1; D gene unclear. Trimming took 5 bases from V and 9 from J, leaving 11 bases between them. The CDR3 is 12 amino acids. CDR3 region: CASSPSTAEQFF. The CDR3 region has the DNA TGTGCCAGCAGTCCGAGTACGGCTGAGCAGTTCTTC.

This clonotype has more than one count but fewer than ten. The rearrangement uses TRBV7-9 and TRBJ2-7, with 7 bases identical to TRBD2. In germline, CDR1 is SEHNR, CDR2 FQNEAQ (reference sequence). The J segment lost 5 bases and the V segment lost 5 bases, leaving 12 bases of the junction unmatched. The CDR3 extends over 15 amino acids. Here the CDR3 DNA reads TGTGCCAGCAGCCCCCCGGTGGGGGGGTACGACGAGCAGTACTTC. Translated, it gives CASSPPVGGYDEQYF.

The V gene is TRBV7-2, the J gene TRBJ2-1; 16 positions match TRBD2. The CDR3 has 18 amino acids. V lost 6 bases, J lost 0 bases, and 5 bases stayed unmatched. The germline gives CDR1 SGHTA, CDR2 FQGNSA. The CDR3 nucleotides are TGTGCCAGCAGGGGACTAGCGGGGGGGCTGAGCTCCTACAATGAGCAGTTCTTC. It translates to CASRGLAGGLSSYNEQFF.

This clonotype was counted at least ten times. V usage is TRBV13 and J usage is TRBJ1-1, with unresolved D. From germline, CDR1 is PRHDT and CDR2 FYEKMQ (reference sequence). The V end was cut by 8 bases, the J end by 5 bases, with 15 bases between. This CDR3 comprises 13 residues. The CDR3 DNA is TGTGCCAGCTCCCTGGACGCCCGGACTGAAGCTTTCTTT. Translated, it gives CASSLDARTEAFF.

The rearrangement uses TRBV20-1 and TRBJ2-7; 7 bases match TRBD1. In germline, CDR1 is DFQATT, CDR2 SNEGSKA (reference sequence). The CDR3 loop spans 15 amino acids. V lost 5 bases to trimming and J lost 0 bases; unmatched junction nucleotides: 10. The CDR3 is CSAQELDRNSYEQYF. The CDR3 DNA sequence: TGCAGTGCTCAAGAATTGGACAGGAACTCCTACGAGCAGTACTTC.

The CDR3 is CASRFTGGHTDTQYF. In DNA form, the CDR3 reads TGTGCCAGCCGGTTCACAGGGGGCCACACAGATACGCAGTATTTT. The chain joins TRBV6-1 to TRBJ2-3; 9 bases agree with TRBD1. The CDR3 extends over 15 amino acids. The V and J ends lost 8 bases and 2 bases, in that order; junction bases with no gene match: 8. CDR1 and CDR2 (germline): MNHNS, SASEGT.

The V gene is TRBV7-9, the J gene TRBJ2-3; D is unresolved. From germline, CDR1 is SEHNR and CDR2 FQNEAQ (reference sequence). The V end lost 9 bases, the J end lost 0 bases, and 13 bases lay between the germline ends. This CDR3 is 14 amino acids long. As DNA, the CDR3 is TGTGCCAGTCTGGACGTGCATAGCACAGATACGCAGTATTTT. Translation gives CASLDVHSTDTQYF.

This clonotype was counted only a few times. V gene TRBV6-1 combines with J gene TRBJ2-3, with 14 positions matching TRBD2. The CDR3 sequence is 15 residues long. In germline, CDR1 is MNHNS, CDR2 SASEGT. Unmatched junction bases numbered 2, after V lost 5 bases and J lost 4 bases. For the CDR3, the DNA is TGTGCCAGCAGTAAGACTAGCGGGAGGGCAGATACGCAGTATTTT. Amino acids: CASSKTSGRADTQYF.

This clonotype was observed a few times. The chain links TRBV24-1 to TRBJ2-3; no clear D. Trimming shortened V by 3 bases and J by 1 base, and 10 bases separated the two germline ends. CDR3 length equals 15 residues. Looked up from germline, CDR1 is KGHDR and CDR2 is SFDVKD. CDR3 residues: CATSDRWQGTDTQYF. CDR3 sequence (DNA): TGTGCCACCAGTGATAGGTGGCAGGGCACAGATACGCAGTATTTT.

The rearrangement links TRBV18 to TRBJ2-1; a possible D gene is TRBD1 (5 bases). Germline V gene data show CDR1 as KGHSH and CDR2 as LQKENI. V lost 6 bases and J lost 6, with 18 bases in between. The CDR3 length is 15 residues. CDR3 amino acids: CASSVGAGTLNEQFF. CDR3 coding DNA: TGTGCCAGCTCCGTAGGGGCAGGTACCCTCAATGAGCAGTTCTTC.

This clonotype has just a few counts. The chain carries TRBV18 and TRBJ2-7; D gene ambiguous. V lost 3 bases to trimming and J lost 5 bases, with 11 bases between them. The CDR3 is made up of 13 amino acids. Per the germline V gene, CDR1 is KGHSH and CDR2 is LQKENI. CDR3 nucleotides: TGTGCCAGCTCACCGCGAACTACAAACGAGCAGTACTTC. It yields the protein CASSPRTTNEQYF. Full variable domain (missing parts from reference TRBV18 and TRBJ2-7): NAGVMQNPRHLVRRRGQEARLRCSPMKGHSHVYWYRQLPEEGLKFMVYLQKENIIDESGMPKERFSAEFPKEGPSILRIQQVVRGDSAAYFCASSPRTTNEQYFGPGTRLTVT.

This clonotype has at least ten counts. This chain joins TRBV9 and TRBJ2-7, with D tentatively TRBD1 (6 bases). The V end lost 3 bases, the J end lost 4 bases, and 14 bases lay between the germline ends. CDR3 size: 14 residues. CDR1 SGDLS and CDR2 YYNGEE come from the germline V gene. DNA of the CDR3: TGTGCCAGCAGCGCACCGGGACATCTTTACGAGCAGTACTTC. Amino acids: CASSAPGHLYEQYF.

This chain joins TRBV7-6 and TRBJ1-5; D not certain. The germline V gene has CDR1 SGHVS and CDR2 FNYEAQ. Trimming removed 1 base from V and 7 bases from J, with 11 bases in between. The length of the CDR3 is 14 residues. The CDR3: CASSLDGVDQPQHF. The CDR3 nucleotides read TGTGCCAGCAGCTTAGACGGGGTTGACCAGCCCCAGCATTTT. The full variable domain, in which reference TRBV7-6 and TRBJ1-5 provide the parts outside the CDR3, is GAGVSQSPRYKVTKRGQDVALRCDPISGHVSLYWYRQALGQGPEFLTYFNYEAQQDKSGLPNDRFSAERPEGSISTLTIQRTEQRDSAMYRCASSLDGVDQPQHFGDGTRLSIL.

Remarks on this clonotype: Being one base from a much bigger clone, this may be a read error. The chain uses TRBV7-2 and TRBJ2-5; weak D call: TRBD2 (6 bases). Per germline, CDR1 SGHTA and CDR2 FQGNSA. This CDR3 is built from 14 residues. CDR3 in amino acids: CASSLRGTREAQYF. CDR3 DNA: TGTGCCAGCAGCTTACGGGGGACGAGAGAGGCCCAGTACTTC.

Worth noting for this clonotype: The junction departs from the called germline gene at one end, perhaps through a read error. The chain combines TRBV12-3 or TRBV12-4 with TRBJ2-7; 7 nucleotides agree with TRBD1. The CDR3 spans 14 residues. The DNA of the CDR3 is TGTGCCAACAGTTTCGGGGACAGTTCCTACGAGCAGTACTTC. As protein: CANSFGDSSYEQYF.

This rearrangement joins TRBV19 to TRBJ2-1, with unresolved D. The germline V gene encodes CDR1 LNHDA and CDR2 SQIVND (reference sequence). This CDR3 contains 13 residues. Trimming shortened V by 4 bases and J by 10 bases, and 14 bases separated the two germline ends. CDR3: CASSTGTFEEQFF. The CDR3 DNA reads TGTGCCAGTAGTACCGGTACGTTCGAGGAGCAGTTCTTC.

In this sample, this clonotype turned up a few times. The chain is built from TRBV9 and TRBJ2-2; no firm D call. V was clipped by 1 base and J by 7 bases, with 5 bases between them. The CDR3 totals 12 residues. Germline V lookup: CDR1 SGDLS, CDR2 YYNGEE. As DNA, the CDR3 is TGTGCCAGCAGCGTATATGGCGGGGAGCTGTTTTTT. It codes for CASSVYGGELFF.

This clonotype was observed a handful of times. The J gene is TRBJ2-7, the V gene TRBV11-2, with a possible D match to TRBD2 (6 bases). V shed 3 bases and J shed 3 bases, with 15 bases lying between them. The V gene's germline CDR1 is SGHAT and CDR2 FQNNGV. This CDR3 has 15 amino acids. CDR3 DNA: TGTGCCAGCAGCTTCCCGGGACGGGGACTCTACGAGCAGTACTTC. Translation gives CASSFPGRGLYEQYF.

V and J are TRBV20-1 and TRBJ1-5, with D possibly TRBD1 on 5 matching bases. Germline CDR1 is DFQATT and CDR2 is SNEGSKA (reference sequence). The CDR3 length is 12 residues. V gave up 3 bases and J gave up 6 bases, with 9 bases separating them. CDR3 sequence reads: CSAREGTQPQHF. Written as DNA, the CDR3 is TGCAGTGCTAGGGAGGGGACTCAGCCCCAGCATTTT.